This T cell receptor (beta chain) was retrieved from a study of beta chain features in type 1 diabetes. Overall study results and limits: Patients with Type 1 diabetes showed moderately but significantly shorter TCRB CDR3s in all four CD4+ subsets.

Of the isolated RNA, all was reverse transcribed, and so the sequenced material was expressed TCRB transcripts. Sequenced naive, central memory and regulatory T cell samples produced an average of about 3.9 million reads. Method: immunoSEQ multiplex PCR; TCRdb's copy keeps in-frame clones and lacks some. The repertoire consists of a few hundred thousand clones, with roughly 14% occurring once and the leading ten covering 0.015%. Without exception, sorted populations had purity beyond 95%. Per germline, CDR1 MNHEY and CDR2 SVGAGI. The CDR3 is 12 amino acids. V was pared by 5 bases and J by 5 bases, with 1 base of the junction left unmatched. There are a few counts of this clone. Its antigen remains unknown. Other DNA sequences in the same sample also yield this CDR3.

The rearrangement links TRBV6-5 to TRBJ1-1; 8 nucleotides agree with TRBD1. The TCR comes from a woman in her late teens or twenties with type 1 diabetes. Sequencing used naive CD4+ T cells from blood. CDR3 coding DNA: TGTGCCAGCAGTAGGGACAGGACTGAAGCTTTCTTT. This sequence encodes CASSRDRTEAFF.